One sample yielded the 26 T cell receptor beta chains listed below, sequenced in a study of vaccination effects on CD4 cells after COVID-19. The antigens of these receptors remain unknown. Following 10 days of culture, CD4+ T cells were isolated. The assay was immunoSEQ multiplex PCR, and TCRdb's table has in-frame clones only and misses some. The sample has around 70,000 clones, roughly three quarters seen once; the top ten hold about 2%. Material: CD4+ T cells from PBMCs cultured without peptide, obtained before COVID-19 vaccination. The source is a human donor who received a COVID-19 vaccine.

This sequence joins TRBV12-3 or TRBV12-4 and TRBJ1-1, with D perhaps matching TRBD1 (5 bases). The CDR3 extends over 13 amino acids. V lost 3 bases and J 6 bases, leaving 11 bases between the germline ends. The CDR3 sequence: CASSFYQGSEAFF. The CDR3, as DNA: TGTGCCAGCAGTTTTTATCAGGGCTCTGAAGCTTTCTTT.

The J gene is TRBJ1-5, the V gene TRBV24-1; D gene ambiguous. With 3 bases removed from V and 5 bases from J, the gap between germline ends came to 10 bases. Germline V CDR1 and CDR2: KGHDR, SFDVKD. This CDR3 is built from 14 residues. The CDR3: CATSDPYTDQPQHF. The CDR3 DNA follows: TGTGCCACCAGTGATCCCTACACTGATCAGCCCCAGCATTTT.

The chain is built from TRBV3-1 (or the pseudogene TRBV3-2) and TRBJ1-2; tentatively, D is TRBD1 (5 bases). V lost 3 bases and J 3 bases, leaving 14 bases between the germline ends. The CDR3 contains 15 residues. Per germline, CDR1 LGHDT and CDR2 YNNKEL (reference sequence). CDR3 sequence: CASSQGAGRYYGYTF. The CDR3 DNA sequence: TGTGCCAGCAGCCAGGGAGCGGGGCGATACTATGGCTACACCTTC.

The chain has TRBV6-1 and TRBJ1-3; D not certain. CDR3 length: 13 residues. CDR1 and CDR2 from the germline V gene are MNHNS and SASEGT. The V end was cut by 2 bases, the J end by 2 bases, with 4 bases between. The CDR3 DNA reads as TGTGCCAGCAGTGAAAGGGCTGGAAACACCATATATTTT. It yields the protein CASSERAGNTIYF.

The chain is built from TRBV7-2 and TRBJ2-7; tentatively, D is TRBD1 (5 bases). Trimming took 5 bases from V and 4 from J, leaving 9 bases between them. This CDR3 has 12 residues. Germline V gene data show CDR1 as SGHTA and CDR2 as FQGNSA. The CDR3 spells CASSTGRYEQYV. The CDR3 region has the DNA TGTGCCAGCAGCACAGGCCGGTACGAGCAGTACGTC.

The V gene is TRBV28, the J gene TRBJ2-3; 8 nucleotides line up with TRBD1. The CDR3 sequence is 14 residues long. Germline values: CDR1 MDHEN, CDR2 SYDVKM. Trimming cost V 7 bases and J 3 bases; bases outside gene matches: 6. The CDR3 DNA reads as TGTGCCAGCATAGACAGGGGAGGTACAGATACGCAGTATTTT. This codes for CASIDRGGTDTQYF.

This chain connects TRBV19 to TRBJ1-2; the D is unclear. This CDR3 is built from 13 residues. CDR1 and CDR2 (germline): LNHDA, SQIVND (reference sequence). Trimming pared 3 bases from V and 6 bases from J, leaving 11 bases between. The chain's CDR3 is CASSIGRPDGYTF. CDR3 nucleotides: TGTGCCAGTAGTATTGGCAGGCCCGATGGCTACACCTTC.

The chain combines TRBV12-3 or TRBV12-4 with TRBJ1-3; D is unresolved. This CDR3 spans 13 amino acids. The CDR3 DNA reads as TGTGCGTCCCAATCGGGCACTGGAAACACCATATATTTT. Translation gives CASQSGTGNTIYF.

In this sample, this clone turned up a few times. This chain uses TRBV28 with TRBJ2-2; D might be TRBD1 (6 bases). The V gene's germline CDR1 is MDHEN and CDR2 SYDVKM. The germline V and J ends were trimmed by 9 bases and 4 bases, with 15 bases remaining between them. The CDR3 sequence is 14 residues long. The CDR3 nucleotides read TGTGCCAGTTTAAACAGGGCGATCACCGGGGAGCTGTTTTTT. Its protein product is CASLNRAITGELFF.

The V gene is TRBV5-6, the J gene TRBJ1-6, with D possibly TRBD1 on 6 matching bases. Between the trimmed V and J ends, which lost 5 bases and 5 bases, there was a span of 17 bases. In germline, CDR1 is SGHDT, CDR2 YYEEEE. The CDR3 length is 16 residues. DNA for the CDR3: TGTGCCAGCAGTATCCTAGGGGGGGGGAATAATTCACCCCTCCACTTT. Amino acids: CASSILGGGNNSPLHF.

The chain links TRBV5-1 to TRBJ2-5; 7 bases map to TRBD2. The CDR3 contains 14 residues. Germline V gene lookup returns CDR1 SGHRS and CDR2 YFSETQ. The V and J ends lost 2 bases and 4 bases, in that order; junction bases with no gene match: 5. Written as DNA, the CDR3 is TGCGCCAGCAGCTTAGCGGGGCAAGGAGAGACCCAGTACTTC. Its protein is CASSLAGQGETQYF.

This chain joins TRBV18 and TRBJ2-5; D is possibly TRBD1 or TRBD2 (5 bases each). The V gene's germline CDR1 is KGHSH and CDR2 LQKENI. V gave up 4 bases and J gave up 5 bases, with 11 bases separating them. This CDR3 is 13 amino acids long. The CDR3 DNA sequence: TGTGCCAGCTCACGGGGACGAGGGGAGACCCAGTACTTC. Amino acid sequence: CASSRGRGETQYF. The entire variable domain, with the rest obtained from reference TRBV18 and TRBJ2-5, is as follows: NAGVMQNPRHLVRRRGQEARLRCSPMKGHSHVYWYRQLPEEGLKFMVYLQKENIIDESGMPKERFSAEFPKEGPSILRIQQVVRGDSAAYFCASSRGRGETQYFGPGTRLLVL.

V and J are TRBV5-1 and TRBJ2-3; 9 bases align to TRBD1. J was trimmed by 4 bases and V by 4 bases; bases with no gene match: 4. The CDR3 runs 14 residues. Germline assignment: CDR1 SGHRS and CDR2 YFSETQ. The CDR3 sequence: CASSRTGAPDTQYF. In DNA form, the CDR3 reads TGCGCCAGCAGCCGGACAGGGGCGCCAGATACGCAGTATTTT.

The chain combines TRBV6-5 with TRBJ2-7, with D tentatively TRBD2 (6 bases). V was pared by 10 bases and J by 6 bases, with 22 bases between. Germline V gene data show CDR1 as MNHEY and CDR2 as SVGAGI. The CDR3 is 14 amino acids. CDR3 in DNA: TGTGCCACCCAGAAAGCCGGGGGAAAGGGCGAGCAGTACGTC. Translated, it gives CATQKAGGKGEQYV.

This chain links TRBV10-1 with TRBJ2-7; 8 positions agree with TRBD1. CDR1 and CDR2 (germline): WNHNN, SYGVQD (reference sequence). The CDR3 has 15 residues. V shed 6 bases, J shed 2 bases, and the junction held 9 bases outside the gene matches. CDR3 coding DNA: TGCGCCAGCAGGGGGGGACAGGCCGTAACCTACGAGCAGTACGTC. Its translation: CASRGGQAVTYEQYV.

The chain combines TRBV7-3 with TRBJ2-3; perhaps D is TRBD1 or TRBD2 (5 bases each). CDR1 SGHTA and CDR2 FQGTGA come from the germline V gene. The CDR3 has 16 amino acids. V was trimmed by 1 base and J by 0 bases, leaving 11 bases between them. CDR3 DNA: TGTGCCAGCAGCTTAAAGGGACCGATGAGCACAGATACGCAGTATTTT. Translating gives CASSLKGPMSTDTQYF.

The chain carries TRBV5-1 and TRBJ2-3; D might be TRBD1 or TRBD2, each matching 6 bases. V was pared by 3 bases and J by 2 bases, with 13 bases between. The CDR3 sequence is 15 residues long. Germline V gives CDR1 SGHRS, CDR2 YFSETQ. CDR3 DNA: TGCGCCAGCAGCTGGAGGGACACGTACACAGATACGCAGTATTTT. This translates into CASSWRDTYTDTQYF.

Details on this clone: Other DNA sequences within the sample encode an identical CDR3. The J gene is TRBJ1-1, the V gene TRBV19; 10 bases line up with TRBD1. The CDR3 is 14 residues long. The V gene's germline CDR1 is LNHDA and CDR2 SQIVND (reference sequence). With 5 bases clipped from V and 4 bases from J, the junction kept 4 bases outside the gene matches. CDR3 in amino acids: CASSSDRGGTEAFF. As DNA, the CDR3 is TGTGCCAGTAGTTCGGACAGGGGGGGCACTGAAGCTTTCTTT.

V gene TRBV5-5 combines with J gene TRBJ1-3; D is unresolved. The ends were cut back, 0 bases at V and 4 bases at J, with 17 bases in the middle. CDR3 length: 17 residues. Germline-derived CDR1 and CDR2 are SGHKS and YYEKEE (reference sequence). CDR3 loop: CASSLDGVVLGGNTIYF. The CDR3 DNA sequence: TGTGCCAGCAGCTTGGACGGAGTGGTTCTCGGCGGAAACACCATATATTTT.

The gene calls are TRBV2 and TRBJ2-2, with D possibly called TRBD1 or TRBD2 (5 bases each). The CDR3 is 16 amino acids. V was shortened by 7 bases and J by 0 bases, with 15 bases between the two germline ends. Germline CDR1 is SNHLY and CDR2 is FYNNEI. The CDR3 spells CASKPGPSPNTGELFF. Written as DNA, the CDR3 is TGTGCCAGCAAGCCGGGACCCTCCCCGAACACCGGGGAGCTGTTTTTT.

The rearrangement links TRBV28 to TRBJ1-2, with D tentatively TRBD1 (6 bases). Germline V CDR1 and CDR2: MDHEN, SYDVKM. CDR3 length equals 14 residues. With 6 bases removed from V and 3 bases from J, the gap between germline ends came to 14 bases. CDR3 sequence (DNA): TGTGCCAGCAGCTTGGGGGCAGGGCACTATGGCTACACCTTC. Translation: CASSLGAGHYGYTF.

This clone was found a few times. CDR3 sequence: CASSYVSVQPQHF. The CDR3 DNA sequence: TGTGCCAGCAGTTACGTGTCTGTTCAGCCCCAGCATTTT. The chain couples TRBV6-2 or TRBV6-3 to TRBJ1-5; D call uncertain. The CDR3 has 13 amino acids. Trimming cost V 2 bases and J 6 bases, with 8 bases left between them. Germline V gene sequence: CDR1 MNHEY, CDR2 SVGEGT.

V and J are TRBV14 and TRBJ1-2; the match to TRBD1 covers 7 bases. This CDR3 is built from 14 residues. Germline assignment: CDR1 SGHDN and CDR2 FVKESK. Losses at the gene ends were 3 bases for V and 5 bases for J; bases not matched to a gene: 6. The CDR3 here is CASSQAGTAYGYTF. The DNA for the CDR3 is TGTGCCAGCAGCCAGGCCGGGACAGCATATGGCTACACCTTC.

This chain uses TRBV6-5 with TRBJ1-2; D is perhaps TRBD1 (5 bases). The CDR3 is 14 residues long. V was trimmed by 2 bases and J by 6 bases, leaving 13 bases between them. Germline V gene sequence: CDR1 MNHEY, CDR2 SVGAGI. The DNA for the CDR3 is TGTGCCAGCAGTTACGCGGATAGGGGACATGGCTACACCTTC. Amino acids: CASSYADRGHGYTF.

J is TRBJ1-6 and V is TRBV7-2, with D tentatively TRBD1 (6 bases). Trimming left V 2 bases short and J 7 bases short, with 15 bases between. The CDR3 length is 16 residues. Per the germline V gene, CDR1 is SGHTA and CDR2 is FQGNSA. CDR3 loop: CASSLLGQGSNSPLHF. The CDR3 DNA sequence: TGTGCCAGCAGCTTACTAGGGCAGGGGTCGAATTCACCCCTCCACTTT.

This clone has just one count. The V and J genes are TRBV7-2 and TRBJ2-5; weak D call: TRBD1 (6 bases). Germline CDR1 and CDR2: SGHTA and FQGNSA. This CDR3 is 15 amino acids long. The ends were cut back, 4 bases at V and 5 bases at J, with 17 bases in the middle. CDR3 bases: TGTGCCAGCAGCTATACAGGGTTTTCAGCGGAGACCCAGTACTTC. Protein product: CASSYTGFSAETQYF.